This T cell receptor (beta chain) emerged from a study of blood T cell repertoires in COVID-19. As for the study in general: COVID-19 samples, acute and convalescent, were from the United States, Italy and Spain. Sources were T cells, B-cell-depleted T cells, or PBMCs; the material itself was cDNA or gDNA.

The germline V gene has CDR1 MNHEY and CDR2 SMNVEV (reference sequence). This CDR3 has 11 amino acids. V was pared by 5 bases and J by 9 bases, with 11 bases between. The authors' processing: Reference gene primer amplification gave estimated nucleated cell counts. Generated by immunoSEQ multiplex PCR, the TCRdb table keeps only in-frame clones and is missing some. V and J calls and clone size are as listed in that table; D and trimming were resolved from the DNA. The sample holds 250,000 or so clones, around nine tenths seen once. V usage is TRBV27 and J usage is TRBJ2-7; weak D call: TRBD1 (6 bases). The sample taken for sequencing was peripheral blood. This clonotype was sampled from a woman between 70 and 85 years old with active or convalescent COVID-19. This chain's CDR3 is CASSDRWTQYF. In DNA, the CDR3 is TGTGCCAGCAGTGACAGGTGGACGCAGTACTTC.